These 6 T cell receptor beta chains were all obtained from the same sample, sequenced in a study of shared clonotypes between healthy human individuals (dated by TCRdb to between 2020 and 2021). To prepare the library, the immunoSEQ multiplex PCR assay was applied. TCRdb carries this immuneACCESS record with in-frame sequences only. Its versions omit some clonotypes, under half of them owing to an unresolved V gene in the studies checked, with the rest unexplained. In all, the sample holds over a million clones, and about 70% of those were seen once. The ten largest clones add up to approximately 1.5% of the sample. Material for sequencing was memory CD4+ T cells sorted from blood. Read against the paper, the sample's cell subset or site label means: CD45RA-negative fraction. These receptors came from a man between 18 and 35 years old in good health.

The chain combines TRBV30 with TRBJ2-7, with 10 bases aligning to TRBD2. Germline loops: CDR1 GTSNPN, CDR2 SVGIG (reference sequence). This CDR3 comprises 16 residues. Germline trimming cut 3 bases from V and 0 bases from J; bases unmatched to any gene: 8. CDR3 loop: CAWSRPSGSYSYEQYF. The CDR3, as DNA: TGTGCCTGGAGCCGACCTAGCGGGAGTTACTCCTACGAGCAGTACTTC.

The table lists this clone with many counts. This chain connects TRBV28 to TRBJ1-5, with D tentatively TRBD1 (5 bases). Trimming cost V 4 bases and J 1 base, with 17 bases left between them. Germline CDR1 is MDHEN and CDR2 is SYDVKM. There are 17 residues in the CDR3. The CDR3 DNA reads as TGTGCCAGCAGTTCTCGGGGTGCAGGGCGCAGCAATCAGCCCCAGCATTTT. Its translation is CASSSRGAGRSNQPQHF. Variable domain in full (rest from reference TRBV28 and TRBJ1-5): DVKVTQSSRYLVKRTGEKVFLECVQDMDHENMFWYRQDPGLGLRLIYFSYDVKMKEKGDIPEGYSVSREKKERFSLILESASTNQTSMYLCASSSRGAGRSNQPQHFGDGTRLSIL.

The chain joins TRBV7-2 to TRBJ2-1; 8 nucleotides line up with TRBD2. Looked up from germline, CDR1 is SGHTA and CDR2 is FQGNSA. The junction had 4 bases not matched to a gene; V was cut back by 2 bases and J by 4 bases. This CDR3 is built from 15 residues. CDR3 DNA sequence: TGTGCCAGCAGCTTAACTAGCGGAATGTACAATGAGCAGTTCTTC. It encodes CASSLTSGMYNEQFF.

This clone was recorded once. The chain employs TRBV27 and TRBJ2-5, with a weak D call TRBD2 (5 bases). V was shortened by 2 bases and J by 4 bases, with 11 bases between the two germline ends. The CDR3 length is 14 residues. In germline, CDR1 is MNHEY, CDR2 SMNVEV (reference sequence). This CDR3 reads CASSLLHGGETQYF. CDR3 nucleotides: TGTGCCAGCAGTTTACTCCACGGAGGAGAGACCCAGTACTTC.

Written as DNA, the CDR3 is TGTGCCAGTAGTATTGTGACAGGGACTGCTGGCTACACCTTC. This sequence encodes CASSIVTGTAGYTF. The rearrangement joins TRBV19 to TRBJ1-2; 7 bases map to TRBD1. CDR1 is LNHDA and CDR2 is SQIVND in the germline V gene (reference sequence). CDR3 size: 14 residues. With V trimmed by 3 bases and J by 7 bases, 8 bases remained unmatched.

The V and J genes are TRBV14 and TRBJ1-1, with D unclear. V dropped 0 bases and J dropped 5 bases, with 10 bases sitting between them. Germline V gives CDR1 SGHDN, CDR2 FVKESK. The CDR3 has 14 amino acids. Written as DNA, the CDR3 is TGTGCCAGCAGCCAAGAGACGAGGATAACTGAAGCTTTCTTT. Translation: CASSQETRITEAFF.